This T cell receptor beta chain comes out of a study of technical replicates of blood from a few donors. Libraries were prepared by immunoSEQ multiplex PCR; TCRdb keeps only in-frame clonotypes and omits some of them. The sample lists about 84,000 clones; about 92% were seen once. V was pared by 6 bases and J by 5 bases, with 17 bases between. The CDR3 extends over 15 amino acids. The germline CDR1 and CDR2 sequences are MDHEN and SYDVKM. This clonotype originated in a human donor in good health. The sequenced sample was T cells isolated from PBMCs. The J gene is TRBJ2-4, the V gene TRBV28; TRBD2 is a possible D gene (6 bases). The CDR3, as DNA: TGTGCCAGCAGGGTCGGAGGGGCCAGAGAAAACATTCAGTACTTC. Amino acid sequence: CASRVGGARENIQYF.